A single sample is the source of the 20 T cell receptor beta chains below, sequenced in a study of CD8+CD57+ T cells in acquired aplastic anemia. Patients included in sequencing had previously demonstrated CD8+CD57+ cell expansion by flow cytometry. The study profiled TCR beta VDJ and CDR3 using genomic DNA as template. In TCRdb, the reads were re-called with MiXCR into one record per CDR3 protein. The sample carries around 150,000 distinct CDR3 sequences, around 48% recorded once. The sample consisted of sorted CD4+, CD8+, or CD8+CD57+ T cells (not recorded which) from PBMCs. These receptors were obtained from a human donor with aplastic anemia.

This chain uses TRBV12-3 or TRBV12-4 with TRBJ2-1, with 12 bases that match TRBD1. The CDR3 covers 15 residues. The ends lost 6 bases at V and 9 bases at J; junction bases unmatched: 9. CDR3 region: CASSSGTGGLVEQFF. CDR3 coding DNA: TGTGCCAGCAGCTCCGGGACAGGGGGCTTGGTTGAGCAGTTCTTC.

This clonotype has at least ten counts. CDR3 sequence (DNA): TGTGCCAGCAGATCAGGGGGCCTGGACACTGAAGCTTTCTTT. This sequence encodes CASRSGGLDTEAFF. This sequence joins TRBV7-8 and TRBJ1-1; 8 nucleotides line up with TRBD1. Trimming removed 6 bases from V and 3 bases from J; junction bases left unmatched: 6. This CDR3 is built from 14 residues. CDR1 is SGHVS and CDR2 is FQNEAQ in the germline V gene.

This clonotype was counted at least ten times. The genes are TRBV29-1 and TRBJ1-1; the D is unclear. CDR1 and CDR2 (germline): SQVTM, ANQGSEA. V lost 3 bases, J lost 5 bases, and 7 bases lay in between. The CDR3 extends over 11 amino acids. CDR3 sequence reads: CSVETSTEAFF. The CDR3 nucleotides are TGCAGCGTTGAGACGTCAACTGAAGCTTTCTTT.

The chain joins TRBV18 to TRBJ2-3; tentative D call: TRBD2 (6 bases). Germline-derived CDR1 and CDR2 are KGHSH and LQKENI. The germline V and J ends were trimmed by 4 bases and 7 bases, with 18 bases remaining between them. The CDR3 spans 15 residues. DNA for the CDR3: TGTGCCAGCTCACGGGAGCCGGGACTCCCATATACGCAGTATTTT. Its translation: CASSREPGLPYTQYF.

This clonotype occurred once. The chain carries TRBV10-3 and TRBJ2-7; 8 nucleotides match TRBD1. This CDR3 contains 11 residues. The V gene end was trimmed by 9 bases and the J gene end by 3 bases; junction bases not matched to a gene: 1. CDR1 ENHRY and CDR2 SYGVKD come from the germline V gene. The CDR3 loop is CAIGQGYEQYF. In nucleotides, the CDR3 is TGTGCCATTGGACAGGGCTACGAGCAGTACTTC.

This chain links TRBV20-1 with TRBJ1-1; 9 nucleotides align to TRBD1. Germline V lookup: CDR1 DFQATT, CDR2 SNEGSKA (reference sequence). The CDR3 is made up of 14 amino acids. V trimming: 5 bases; J trimming: 3 bases; junction bases outside the gene matches: 7. This CDR3 reads CSAPLTGGYTEAFF. The CDR3 DNA follows: TGCAGTGCTCCCCTGACAGGGGGGTACACTGAAGCTTTCTTT.

This clonotype came up a few times. The CDR3 DNA is TGTGCCAGTAGTGCTTCGGGGGGAGAGACCCAGTACTTC. Protein product: CASSASGGETQYF. The chain uses TRBV19 and TRBJ2-5; 7 bases match TRBD2. This CDR3 is 13 amino acids long. V lost 5 bases, J lost 4 bases, and 4 bases stayed unmatched. Germline CDR1 is LNHDA and CDR2 is SQIVND (reference sequence).

The table lists this clonotype with a count of one. V gene TRBV7-9 combines with J gene TRBJ2-7, with D possibly matching TRBD1 (6 bases). CDR1 SEHNR and CDR2 FQNEAQ come from the germline V gene (reference sequence). This CDR3 contains 14 residues. V was trimmed by 3 bases and J by 10 bases, leaving 19 bases between them. CDR3 sequence reads: CASSFPGQGFAQYF. In nucleotides, the CDR3 is TGTGCCAGCAGCTTCCCGGGACAAGGATTCGCTCAGTACTTC.

Only one count was recorded for this clonotype. At one of its ends the junction is not consistent with the germline gene, which may arise from a read error. The chain links TRBV25-1 to TRBJ1-4, with D maybe TRBD1 (6 bases). Germline lookup yields CDR1 MGHDK and CDR2 SYGVNS. CDR3 length: 16 residues. The CDR3 loop is CASSVWTVTTNEKLVF. CDR3 coding DNA: TGTGCCAGCAGTGTTTGGACAGTTACAACTAATGAAAAACTGGTTTTT.

The chain carries TRBV11-1 and TRBJ1-6; TRBD1 aligns across 8 bases. This CDR3 comprises 16 residues. The J segment lost 4 bases and the V segment lost 3 bases, leaving 5 bases of the junction unmatched. Per the germline V gene, CDR1 is SGHAT and CDR2 is FQDESV (reference sequence). CDR3 amino acids: CASSLGTGRYNSPLHF. DNA for the CDR3: TGTGCCAGCAGCTTGGGGACAGGCCGATATAATTCACCCCTCCACTTT.

Ten or more counts support this clonotype. This chain joins TRBV4-1 and TRBJ2-5; 9 bases fit TRBD2. After removal of 4 bases from V and 2 bases from J, the junction contained 5 bases not matched to a gene. Germline CDR1 and CDR2: MGHRA and YSYEKL. The CDR3 is 15 residues long. CDR3 region: CASSPLAGVQETQYF. CDR3 nucleotide sequence: TGCGCCAGCAGCCCATTAGCGGGAGTACAAGAGACCCAGTACTTC.

In its sample, this clonotype was seen many times. The V gene is TRBV12-3 or TRBV12-4, the J gene TRBJ1-6, with 10 bases matching TRBD1. CDR3 length equals 13 residues. The V gene end was trimmed by 7 bases and the J gene end by 8 bases; junction bases not matched to a gene: 2. CDR3: CASTGTGDSPLHF. The CDR3 DNA reads as TGTGCCAGCACCGGGACAGGGGATTCACCCCTCCACTTT.

J is TRBJ2-7 and V is TRBV24-1, with 7 bases aligning to TRBD2. The CDR3 extends over 13 amino acids. The germline V gene has CDR1 KGHDR and CDR2 SFDVKD. V lost 2 bases, J lost 3 bases, and 0 bases stayed unmatched. The chain's CDR3 is CATSDSGGYEQYF. The DNA for the CDR3 is TGTGCCACCAGTGATTCGGGGGGCTACGAGCAGTACTTC.

Comment on this clonotype: The germline gene is not matched at one end of the junction; a read error may be the cause. This chain uses TRBV15 with TRBJ2-2, with D tentatively TRBD2 (6 bases). The length of the CDR3 is 15 residues. Germline V CDR1 and CDR2: LNHNV, YYDKDF (reference sequence). CDR3 sequence: CATSWSGRNTGELSF. CDR3 coding DNA: TGTGCCACCAGCTGGAGCGGGCGGAACACCGGGGAGCTGTCTTTT.

This clonotype was recorded many times. The chain is built from TRBV5-4 and TRBJ2-7; D unclear. The ends were cut back, 3 bases at V and 9 bases at J, with 16 bases in the middle. Germline lookup yields CDR1 SGHNT and CDR2 YYREEE (reference sequence). This CDR3 region has 13 residues. The chain's CDR3 is CASSYDGSSGQYF. CDR3 DNA sequence: TGTGCCAGCAGCTACGACGGGTCGTCGGGGCAGTACTTC.

This rearrangement joins TRBV18 to TRBJ1-4, with 8 bases identical to TRBD1. CDR1 is KGHSH, CDR2 LQKENI, per germline. V was pared by 0 bases and J by 1 base, with 1 base of the junction left unmatched. The CDR3 extends over 16 amino acids. CDR3 nucleotides: TGTGCCAGCTCACCACCCAGGGGGCAAACTAATGAAAAACTGTTTTTT. Protein sequence: CASSPPRGQTNEKLFF.

This clonotype was seen at least ten times. The chain uses TRBV6-5 and TRBJ1-6; possibly TRBD1 for D (6 bases). Germline CDR1 is MNHEY and CDR2 is SVGAGI. The CDR3 sequence is 16 residues long. Trimming took 0 bases from V and 5 from J, leaving 11 bases between them. CDR3 residues: CASSYSKRQDNSPLHF. The CDR3 bases are TGTGCCAGCAGTTACTCGAAGCGACAGGATAATTCACCCCTCCACTTT.

V is TRBV20-1 and J is TRBJ2-1; D possibly matches TRBD1 or TRBD2 (5 bases each). This CDR3 has 15 amino acids. Germline V gene lookup returns CDR1 DFQATT and CDR2 SNEGSKA (reference sequence). V shed 0 bases and J shed 8 bases, with 17 bases lying between them. The CDR3 loop is CSARDGAGSMDEQFF. The CDR3, as DNA: TGCAGTGCTAGAGATGGGGCGGGCTCGATGGATGAGCAGTTCTTC.

This chain links TRBV5-4 with TRBJ2-3; D not resolved. The V gene lost 0 bases and the J gene lost 2 bases, with 7 bases spanning the gap. Germline values: CDR1 SGHNT, CDR2 YYREEE (reference sequence). The CDR3 totals 14 residues. The CDR3 region is CASSLAGATDTQYF. Here the CDR3 DNA reads TGTGCCAGCAGCTTGGCCGGCGCCACAGATACGCAGTATTTT.

The J gene is TRBJ2-7, the V gene TRBV7-9; 12 bases match TRBD1. This CDR3 has 14 residues. The junction had 4 bases not matched to a gene; V was cut back by 3 bases and J by 7 bases. CDR1 is SEHNR and CDR2 is FQNEAQ in the germline V gene (reference sequence). The CDR3 region has the DNA TGTGCCAGCAGCTTGGGACAGGGGGCAGGGGAGCAGTACTTC. Translating gives CASSLGQGAGEQYF. Full variable domain (missing parts from reference TRBV7-9 and TRBJ2-7): DTGVSQNPRHKITKRGQNVTFRCDPISEHNRLYWYRQTLGQGPEFLTYFQNEAQLEKSRLLSDRFSAERPKGSFSTLEIQRTEQGDSAMYLCASSLGQGAGEQYFGPGTRLTVT.